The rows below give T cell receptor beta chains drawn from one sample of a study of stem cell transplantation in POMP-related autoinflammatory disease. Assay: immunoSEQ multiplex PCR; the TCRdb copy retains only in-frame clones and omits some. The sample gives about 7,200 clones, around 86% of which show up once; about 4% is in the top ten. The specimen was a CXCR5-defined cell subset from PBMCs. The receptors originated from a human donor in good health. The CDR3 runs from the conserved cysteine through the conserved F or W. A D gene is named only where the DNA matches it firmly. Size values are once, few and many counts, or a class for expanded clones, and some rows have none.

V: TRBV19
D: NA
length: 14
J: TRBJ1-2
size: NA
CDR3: CASSIDEGPYGYTF
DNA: TGTGCCAGTAGTATTGACGAGGGGCCCTATGGCTACACCTTC

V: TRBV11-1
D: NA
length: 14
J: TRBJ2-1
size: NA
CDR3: CASSLHAGKSAGFF
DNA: TGTGCCAGCAGCCTGCACGCGGGAAAGTCGGCAGGGTTCTTC

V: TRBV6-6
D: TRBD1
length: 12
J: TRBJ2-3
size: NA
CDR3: CATRQGADTQYF
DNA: TGTGCCACCCGTCAGGGGGCAGATACGCAGTATTTT

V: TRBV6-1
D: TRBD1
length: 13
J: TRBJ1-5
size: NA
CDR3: CASGDRASQPQHF
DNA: TGTGCCAGCGGCGACAGGGCCAGTCAGCCCCAGCATTTT

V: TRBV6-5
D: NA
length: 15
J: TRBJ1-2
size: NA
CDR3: CASRVWGGGDYGYTF
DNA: TGTGCCAGCAGGGTATGGGGTGGGGGTGACTATGGCTACACCTTC

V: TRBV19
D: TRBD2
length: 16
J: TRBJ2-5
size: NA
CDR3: CASSTLAGAARETQYF
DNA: TGTGCCAGTAGTACCCTAGCGGGGGCCGCGAGGGAGACCCAGTACTTC

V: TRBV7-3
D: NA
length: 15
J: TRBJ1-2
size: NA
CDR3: CASSLSHGSRDGYTF
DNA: TGTGCCAGCAGCTTAAGCCACGGCTCGAGAGATGGCTACACCTTC

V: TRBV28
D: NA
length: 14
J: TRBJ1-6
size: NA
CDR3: CASSSDSYNSPLHF
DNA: TGTGCCAGCAGCTCCGACTCCTATAATTCACCCCTCCACTTT

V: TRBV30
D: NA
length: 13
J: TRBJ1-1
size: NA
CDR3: CAWSVGQGGKAFF
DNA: TGTGCCTGGAGTGTTGGGCAGGGTGGGAAAGCTTTCTTT

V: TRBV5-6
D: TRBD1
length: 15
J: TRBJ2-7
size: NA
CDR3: CASSRPGQGAYEQYF
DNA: TGTGCCAGCAGCAGACCGGGACAGGGGGCTTACGAGCAGTACTTC

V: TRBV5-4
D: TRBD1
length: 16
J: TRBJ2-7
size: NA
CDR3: CASSMGGQGSSYEQYF
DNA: TGTGCCAGCAGCATGGGGGGACAGGGGAGCTCCTACGAGCAGTACTTC

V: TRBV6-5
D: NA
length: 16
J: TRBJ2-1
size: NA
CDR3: CASSYSRWGADNEQFF
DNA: TGTGCCAGCAGTTACTCGCGCTGGGGGGCCGACAATGAGCAGTTCTTC

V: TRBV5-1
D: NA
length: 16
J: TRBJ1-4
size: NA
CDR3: CASSLTTTGLGEKLFF
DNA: TGCGCCAGCAGCTTGACTACTACAGGGTTAGGTGAAAAACTGTTTTTT

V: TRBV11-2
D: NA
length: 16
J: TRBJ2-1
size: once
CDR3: CASSLRWLSSYNEQFF
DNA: TGTGCCAGCAGCTTAAGGTGGCTCAGCTCCTACAATGAGCAGTTCTTC

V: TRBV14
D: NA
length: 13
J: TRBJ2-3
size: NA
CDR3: CASSQRSTDTQYF
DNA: TGTGCCAGCAGCCAGAGGAGCACAGATACGCAGTATTTT

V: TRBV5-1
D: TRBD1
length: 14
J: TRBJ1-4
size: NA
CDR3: CASSLDRGREKLFF
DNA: TGCGCCAGCAGCTTGGACAGGGGACGTGAAAAACTGTTTTTT

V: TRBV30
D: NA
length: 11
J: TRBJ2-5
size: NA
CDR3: CAWSVRETQYF
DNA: TGTGCCTGGAGTGTACGAGAGACCCAGTACTTC

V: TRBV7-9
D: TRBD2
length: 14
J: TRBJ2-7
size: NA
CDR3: CASRTGTSSLEQYF
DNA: TGTGCCAGCAGAACCGGGACTAGCAGTTTAGAGCAGTACTTC

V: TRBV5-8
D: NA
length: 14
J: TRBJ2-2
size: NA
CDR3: CASSLVRRAGELFF
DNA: TGTGCCAGCAGCTTGGTCCGGCGGGCCGGGGAGCTGTTTTTT

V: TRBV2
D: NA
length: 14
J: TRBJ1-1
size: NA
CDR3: CASSGLGFDTEAFF
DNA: TGTGCCAGCAGTGGCCTGGGATTTGACACTGAAGCTTTCTTT

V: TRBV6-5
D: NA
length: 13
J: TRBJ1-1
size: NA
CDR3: CASSRQSNTEAFF
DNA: TGTGCCAGCAGTAGACAGTCGAACACTGAAGCTTTCTTT

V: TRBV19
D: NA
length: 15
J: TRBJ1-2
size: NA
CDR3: CASSGGAVPNYGYTF
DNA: TGTGCCAGTAGTGGCGGCGCCGTCCCTAACTATGGCTACACCTTC

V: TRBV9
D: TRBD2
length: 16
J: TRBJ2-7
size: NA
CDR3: CASSVDGSGGPYEQYF
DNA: TGTGCCAGCAGCGTAGATGGTAGCGGGGGACCCTACGAGCAGTACTTC